The T cell receptor (beta chain) described here comes from a study of tumor-infiltrating lymphocytes in localized non-small cell lung cancer. Study as a whole: Several tumor histologies, both smoking statuses, and some post-neoadjuvant chemotherapy samples were included. Findings of the study overall: No link was found between tumor T-cell fraction and recurrence-free survival. T-cell fraction did not differ between immunotypes IM1 and IM2. Not all patients were TCR sequenced, owing to tissue quantity.

Turning to this clone: No antigen is known for it.

V was pared by 2 bases and J by 0 bases, with 6 bases between. CDR1 and CDR2 from the germline V gene are KGHSH and LQKENI. There are 14 residues in the CDR3. Only in-frame clones appear in the TCRdb table, and some are missing; sequencing was by immunoSEQ multiplex PCR. The sample lists approximately 15,000 clones; roughly three quarters were seen once. The TCR originated in a human donor with non-small cell lung cancer. The chain couples TRBV18 to TRBJ2-3; D is undetermined. The material sequenced was lung tumor tissue. The CDR3 region has the DNA TGTGCCAGCTCACCAGCGGATAGCACAGATACGCAGTATTTT. It translates to CASSPADSTDTQYF.